The 2 T cell receptor beta chains given below trace back to one sample, sequenced in a study of tissue T cells after allogeneic stem cell transplantation. The time point here: mouse harvest day 7 after allogeneic transplant. Each mouse received 10^7 T-cell-depleted marrow cells plus 10^6 splenic CD5+ T cells by tail vein. Libraries were prepared by immunoSEQ multiplex PCR; TCRdb keeps only in-frame clonotypes and omits some of them. The table has roughly 4,200 clones, roughly three fifths seen once. Sequencing used spleen. These receptors were obtained from a female BALB/c mouse given C57BL/6 T cells with graft-versus-host disease after an allogeneic hematopoietic cell transplant.

With respect to this clone: Mouse germline and gene names are used. The read terminates 1 residue before the CDR3 end, so the remaining end is supplied by the germline J gene. The J gene is TRBJ1-1, the V gene TRBV31, with a tentative D call TRBD1 (6 bases). CDR3 length: 14 residues. V gave up 3 bases and J gave up 0 bases, with 11 bases separating them. Per germline, CDR1 GKSSPN and CDR2 SITVG. The CDR3 bases that were read are TGTGCCTGGAGGAGGGACACTGCAAACACAGAAGTCTTC. Amino acids: CAWRRDTANTEVF. The whole CDR3 sequence reads CAWRRDTANTEVFF.

Only a few counts were recorded for this clone. The gene symbols are mouse symbols. The read gets to within 1 residue of the CDR3 end, and the germline J gene fills in the rest. The chain joins TRBV26 to TRBJ2-7; weak D call: TRBD1 (6 bases). CDR3 length: 11 amino acids. The V gene lost 3 bases and the J gene lost 7 bases, with 7 bases spanning the gap. Germline V CDR1 and CDR2: KGHPV, FQNQEV (reference sequence). This chain's CDR3 is CASSLGTEQYF. Partial CDR3 DNA: TGTGCCAGCAGTCTCGGGACAGAACAGTAC.